The clone carrying this T cell receptor (beta chain) was picked up many times. Its antigen remains unknown. Amplifying from RNA transcripts, the study obtained TCR beta CDR3 regions. RT-PCR in the first round used HTBI primers; a second-round multiplex PCR followed. TCRdb fed the multiplex PCR reads into MiXCR, producing one record per CDR3 protein. The data hold about 740,000 distinct CDR3 sequences, with roughly two fifths observed a single time. Germline V lookup: CDR1 MNHNS, CDR2 SASEGT. CDR3 size: 12 residues. The V and J ends lost 2 bases and 13 bases, in that order; junction bases with no gene match: 5. Reliance was placed on clinical symptoms, serum thyroxine, TRAb, thyroid ultrasound and orbital computed tomography for diagnosis. The record originates from a study of Graves' ophthalmopathy and Graves' hyperthyroidism. Study as a whole: Investigators collected peripheral blood at initial diagnosis, before any treatment was given.

Study results and caveats: Using a 13-signature model, the authors split ophthalmopathy from stable hyperthyroidism, with 85% to 90% sensitivity and 81.08% specificity. The model forecast ophthalmopathy progression, reaching roughly 70% sensitivity and approximately 72% specificity.

The receptor was derived from an adult man with Graves' ophthalmopathy. The V gene is TRBV6-1, the J gene TRBJ2-5, with TRBD1 matching over 9 bases. The sample consisted of peripheral blood. The CDR3 nucleotides read TGTGCCAGCAGTGAAACCTTGGGACAGGGGTACTTC. Residues: CASSETLGQGYF.